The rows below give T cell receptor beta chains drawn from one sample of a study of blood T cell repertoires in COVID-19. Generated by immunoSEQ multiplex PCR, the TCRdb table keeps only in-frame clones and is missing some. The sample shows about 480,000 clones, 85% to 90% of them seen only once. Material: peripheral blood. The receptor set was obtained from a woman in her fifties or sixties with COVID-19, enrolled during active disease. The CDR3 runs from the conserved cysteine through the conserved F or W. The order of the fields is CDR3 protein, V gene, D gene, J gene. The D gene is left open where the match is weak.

cdr3_aa: CASRRQGVNEKLFF
v_call: TRBV27
d_call: TRBD1
j_call: TRBJ1-4

cdr3_aa: CATSDSGRAGRELFF
v_call: TRBV24-1
d_call: TRBD2
j_call: TRBJ2-2

cdr3_aa: CASSYLAPGTDTQYF
v_call: TRBV6-5
d_call: .
j_call: TRBJ2-3

cdr3_aa: CASSIQGPTEAFF
v_call: TRBV5-5
d_call: .
j_call: TRBJ1-1

cdr3_aa: CASSLPGLTGTEAFF
v_call: TRBV3-1/TRBV3-2
d_call: .
j_call: TRBJ1-1

cdr3_aa: CASSLAPVSGNTIYF
v_call: TRBV7-9
d_call: .
j_call: TRBJ1-3

cdr3_aa: CASSQISADTQYF
v_call: TRBV11-3
d_call: .
j_call: TRBJ2-3

cdr3_aa: CASSYTGEPNQPQHF
v_call: TRBV5-1
d_call: TRBD1
j_call: TRBJ1-5

cdr3_aa: CASSEATDGLHF
v_call: TRBV2
d_call: .
j_call: TRBJ1-6

cdr3_aa: CASSASTGATEAFF
v_call: TRBV9
d_call: TRBD1
j_call: TRBJ1-1

cdr3_aa: CASSGTENNEQFF
v_call: TRBV2
d_call: TRBD1
j_call: TRBJ2-1

cdr3_aa: CASSFRRSSYNEQFF
v_call: TRBV5-6
d_call: .
j_call: TRBJ2-1

cdr3_aa: CASSWDSPTNTGELFF
v_call: TRBV5-1
d_call: TRBD1
j_call: TRBJ2-2

cdr3_aa: CASSVGTGGPNTEAFF
v_call: TRBV9
d_call: TRBD1
j_call: TRBJ1-1

cdr3_aa: CASQGGGANVLTF
v_call: TRBV2
d_call: .
j_call: TRBJ2-6

cdr3_aa: CASTTVGGLSYNEQFF
v_call: TRBV27
d_call: .
j_call: TRBJ2-1

cdr3_aa: CASSPNRGGTDTQYF
v_call: TRBV11-2
d_call: TRBD2
j_call: TRBJ2-3

cdr3_aa: CATIPLGGPGANVLTF
v_call: TRBV24-1
d_call: .
j_call: TRBJ2-6

cdr3_aa: CASTSRGTEAFF
v_call: TRBV11-2
d_call: .
j_call: TRBJ1-1

cdr3_aa: CASSSTRTTSTDTQYF
v_call: TRBV11-2
d_call: .
j_call: TRBJ2-3

cdr3_aa: CASSPGQGEEKLFF
v_call: TRBV3-1/TRBV3-2
d_call: TRBD1
j_call: TRBJ1-4

cdr3_aa: CASSFTGRPDEKLFF
v_call: TRBV5-1
d_call: .
j_call: TRBJ1-4

cdr3_aa: CASSEWRDEKLFF
v_call: TRBV2
d_call: .
j_call: TRBJ1-4

cdr3_aa: CSVEGNEETQYF
v_call: TRBV29-1
d_call: .
j_call: TRBJ2-5

cdr3_aa: CAWSAGSGTTFISEQYF
v_call: TRBV30
d_call: .
j_call: TRBJ2-7

cdr3_aa: CASSYHDRADEAFF
v_call: TRBV6-5
d_call: TRBD1
j_call: TRBJ1-1

cdr3_aa: CSASKRVGQFF
v_call: TRBV20-1
d_call: .
j_call: TRBJ2-1

cdr3_aa: CASSLQGLREQYF
v_call: TRBV12-3/TRBV12-4
d_call: .
j_call: TRBJ2-7

cdr3_aa: CASSLGQGFGELFF
v_call: TRBV7-8
d_call: .
j_call: TRBJ2-2

cdr3_aa: CASSELGGAETDTQYF
v_call: TRBV2
d_call: .
j_call: TRBJ2-3

cdr3_aa: CANHDRGPYEQYF
v_call: TRBV23-1
d_call: TRBD1
j_call: TRBJ2-7

cdr3_aa: CASSPAWGLHGGYTF
v_call: TRBV7-8
d_call: .
j_call: TRBJ1-2

cdr3_aa: CASSLDRGEGQPQHF
v_call: TRBV5-4
d_call: TRBD1
j_call: TRBJ1-5

cdr3_aa: CASPLRQGKVYGYTF
v_call: TRBV11-3
d_call: TRBD1
j_call: TRBJ1-2

cdr3_aa: CASSQWTVGEGYTF
v_call: TRBV4-1
d_call: .
j_call: TRBJ1-2

cdr3_aa: CASSLGLGAVGAGELFF
v_call: TRBV13
d_call: .
j_call: TRBJ2-2

cdr3_aa: CASSLGVNTGELFF
v_call: TRBV7-2
d_call: .
j_call: TRBJ2-2

cdr3_aa: CASSTKTGANTEAFF
v_call: TRBV7-9
d_call: .
j_call: TRBJ1-1

cdr3_aa: CASSQDVRRVNTEAFF
v_call: TRBV3-1/TRBV3-2
d_call: .
j_call: TRBJ1-1

cdr3_aa: CASSLAQTSGGDTQYF
v_call: TRBV7-6
d_call: TRBD2
j_call: TRBJ2-3